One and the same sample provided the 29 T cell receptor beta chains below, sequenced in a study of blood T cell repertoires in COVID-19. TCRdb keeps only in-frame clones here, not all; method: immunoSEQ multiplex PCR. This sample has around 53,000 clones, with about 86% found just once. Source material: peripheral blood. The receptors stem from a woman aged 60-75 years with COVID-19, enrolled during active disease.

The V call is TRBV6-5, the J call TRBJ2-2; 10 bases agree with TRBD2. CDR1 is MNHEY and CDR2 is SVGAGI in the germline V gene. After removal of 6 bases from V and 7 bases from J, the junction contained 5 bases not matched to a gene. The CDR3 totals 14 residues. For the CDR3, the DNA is TGTGCCAGCAGAGCGGGAGGGCCTAACGGGGAGCTGTTTTTT. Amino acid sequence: CASRAGGPNGELFF.

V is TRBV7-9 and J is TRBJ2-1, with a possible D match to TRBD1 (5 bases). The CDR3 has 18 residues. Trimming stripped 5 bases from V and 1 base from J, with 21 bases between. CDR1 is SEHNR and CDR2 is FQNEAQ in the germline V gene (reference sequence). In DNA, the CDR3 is TGTGCCAGCAGCCCTGGTTCCAACTCAGGGAAGTCCTACAATGAGCAGTTCTTC. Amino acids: CASSPGSNSGKSYNEQFF.

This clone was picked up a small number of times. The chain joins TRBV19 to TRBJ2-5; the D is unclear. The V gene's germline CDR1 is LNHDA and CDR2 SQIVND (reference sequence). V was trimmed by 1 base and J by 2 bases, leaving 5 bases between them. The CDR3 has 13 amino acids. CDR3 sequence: CASSIVPQETQYF. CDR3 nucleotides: TGTGCCAGTAGTATAGTTCCGCAAGAGACCCAGTACTTC.

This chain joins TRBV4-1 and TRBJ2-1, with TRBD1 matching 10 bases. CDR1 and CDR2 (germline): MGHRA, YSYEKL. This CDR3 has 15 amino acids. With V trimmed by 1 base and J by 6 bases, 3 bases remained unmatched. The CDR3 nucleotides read TGCGCCAGCAGCCAAGTGGGACAGGGGCTCAATGAGCAGTTCTTC. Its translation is CASSQVGQGLNEQFF.

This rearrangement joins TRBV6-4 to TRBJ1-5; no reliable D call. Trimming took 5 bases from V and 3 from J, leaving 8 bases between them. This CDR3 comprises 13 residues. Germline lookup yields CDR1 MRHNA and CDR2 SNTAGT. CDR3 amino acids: CASSTEYNQPQHF. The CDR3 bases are TGTGCCAGCAGTACCGAGTACAATCAGCCCCAGCATTTT.

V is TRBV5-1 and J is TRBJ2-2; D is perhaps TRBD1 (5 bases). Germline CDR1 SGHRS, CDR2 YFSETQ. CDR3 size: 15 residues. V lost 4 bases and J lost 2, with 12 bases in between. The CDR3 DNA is TGCGCCAGCAGCCCAGGACACTTAAACACCGGGGAGCTGTTTTTT. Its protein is CASSPGHLNTGELFF.

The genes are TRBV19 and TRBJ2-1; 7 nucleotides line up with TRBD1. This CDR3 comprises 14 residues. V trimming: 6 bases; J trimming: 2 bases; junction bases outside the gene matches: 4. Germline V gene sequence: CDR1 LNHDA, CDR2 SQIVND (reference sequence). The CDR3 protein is CASSTTGAYNEQFF. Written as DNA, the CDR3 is TGTGCCAGTAGCACAACAGGGGCCTACAATGAGCAGTTCTTC.

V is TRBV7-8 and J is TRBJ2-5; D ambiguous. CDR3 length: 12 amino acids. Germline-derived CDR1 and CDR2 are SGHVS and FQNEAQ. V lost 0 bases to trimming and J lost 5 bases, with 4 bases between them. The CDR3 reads CASSLALETQYF. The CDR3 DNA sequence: TGTGCCAGCAGCTTAGCACTGGAGACCCAGTACTTC.

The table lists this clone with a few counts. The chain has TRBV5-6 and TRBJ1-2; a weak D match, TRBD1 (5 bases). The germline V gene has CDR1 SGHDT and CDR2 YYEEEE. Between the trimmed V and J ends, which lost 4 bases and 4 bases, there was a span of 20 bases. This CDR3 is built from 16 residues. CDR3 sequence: CASSLGAGHTIYGYTF. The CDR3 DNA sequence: TGTGCCAGCAGCCTTGGGGCAGGGCATACCATCTATGGCTACACCTTC.

CDR3 DNA sequence: TGTGCCAGCTCACCGTCCGGGACAAATAATGAAAAACTGTTTTTT. It specifies CASSPSGTNNEKLFF. The V and J genes are TRBV18 and TRBJ1-4; possible D gene TRBD1, 6 bases. The CDR3 contains 15 residues. V lost 3 bases to trimming and J lost 4 bases, with 12 bases between them. Germline CDR1 KGHSH, CDR2 LQKENI.

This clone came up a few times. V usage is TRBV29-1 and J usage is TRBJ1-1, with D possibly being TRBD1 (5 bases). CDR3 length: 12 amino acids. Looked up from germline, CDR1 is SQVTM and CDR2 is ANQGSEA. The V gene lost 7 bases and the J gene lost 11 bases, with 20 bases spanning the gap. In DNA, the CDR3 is TGCAGCGCCGAGGACAAGCTTGATCCGGCTTTCTTT. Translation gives CSAEDKLDPAFF.

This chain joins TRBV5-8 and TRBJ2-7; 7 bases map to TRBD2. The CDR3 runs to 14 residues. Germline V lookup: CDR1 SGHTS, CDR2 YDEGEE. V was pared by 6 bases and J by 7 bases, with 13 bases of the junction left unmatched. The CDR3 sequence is CASIPRREYWEQYF. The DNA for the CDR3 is TGTGCCAGCATCCCACGGCGGGAGTATTGGGAGCAGTACTTC. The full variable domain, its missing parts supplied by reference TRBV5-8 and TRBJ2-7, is EAGVTQSPTHLIKTRGQQATLRCSPISGHTSVYWYQQALGLGLQFLLWYDEGEERNRGNFPPRFSGRQFPNYSSELNVNALELEDSALYLCASIPRREYWEQYFGPGTRLTVT.

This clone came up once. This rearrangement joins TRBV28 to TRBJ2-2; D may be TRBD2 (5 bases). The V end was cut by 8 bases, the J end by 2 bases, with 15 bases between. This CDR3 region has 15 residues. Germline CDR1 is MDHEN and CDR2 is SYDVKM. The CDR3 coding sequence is TGTGCCAGCCTACCGGGGTGGGGAAACACCGGGGAGCTGTTTTTT. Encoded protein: CASLPGWGNTGELFF.

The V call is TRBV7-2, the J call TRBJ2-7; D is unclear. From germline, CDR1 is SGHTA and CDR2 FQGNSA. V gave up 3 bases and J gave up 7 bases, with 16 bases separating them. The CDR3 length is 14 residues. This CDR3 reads CASSFGGSLREQYF. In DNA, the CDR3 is TGTGCCAGCAGCTTTGGTGGTAGCCTGCGGGAGCAGTACTTC.

CDR3 nucleotide sequence: TGCAGCGCACGGACAGGGCCTTACGAGCAGTACTTC. It is translated as CSARTGPYEQYF. V usage is TRBV29-1 and J usage is TRBJ2-7; TRBD1 aligns across 8 bases. The CDR3 consists of 12 residues. Unmatched junction bases numbered 6, after V lost 7 bases and J lost 4 bases. Germline lookup yields CDR1 SQVTM and CDR2 ANQGSEA.

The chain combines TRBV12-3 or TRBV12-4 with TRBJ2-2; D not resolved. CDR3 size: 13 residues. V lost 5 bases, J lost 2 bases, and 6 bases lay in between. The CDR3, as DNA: TGTGCCAGCAGTCGACTCAACACCGGGGAGCTGTTTTTT. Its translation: CASSRLNTGELFF.

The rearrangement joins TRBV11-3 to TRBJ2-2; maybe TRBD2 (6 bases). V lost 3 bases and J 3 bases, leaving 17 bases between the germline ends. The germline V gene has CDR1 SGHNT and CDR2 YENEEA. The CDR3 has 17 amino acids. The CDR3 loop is CASSFLQSGPYTGELFF. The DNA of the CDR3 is TGTGCCAGCAGCTTTCTCCAAAGCGGGCCTTACACCGGGGAGCTGTTTTTT.

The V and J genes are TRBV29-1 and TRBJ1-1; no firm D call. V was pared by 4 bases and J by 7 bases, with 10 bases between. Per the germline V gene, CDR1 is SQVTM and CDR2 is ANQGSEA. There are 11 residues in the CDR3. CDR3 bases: TGCAGCGTTGGTAGTGGGAGTGAAGCTTTCTTT. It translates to CSVGSGSEAFF.

Written as DNA, the CDR3 is TGTGCCTGGAGCGAACAGGGGGCTCAGCCCCAGCATTTT. It codes for CAWSEQGAQPQHF. The gene calls are TRBV30 and TRBJ1-5, with TRBD1 matching 9 bases. CDR1 is GTSNPN and CDR2 is SVGIG in the germline V gene (reference sequence). V lost 3 bases and J lost 6; bases outside the gene matches: 3. The CDR3 is made up of 13 amino acids.

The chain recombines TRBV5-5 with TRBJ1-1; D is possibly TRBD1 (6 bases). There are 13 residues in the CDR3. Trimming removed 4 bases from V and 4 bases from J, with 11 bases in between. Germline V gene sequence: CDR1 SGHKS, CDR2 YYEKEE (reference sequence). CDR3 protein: CASSHSRGTEAFF. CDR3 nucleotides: TGTGCCAGCAGCCATTCCAGGGGCACTGAAGCTTTCTTT.

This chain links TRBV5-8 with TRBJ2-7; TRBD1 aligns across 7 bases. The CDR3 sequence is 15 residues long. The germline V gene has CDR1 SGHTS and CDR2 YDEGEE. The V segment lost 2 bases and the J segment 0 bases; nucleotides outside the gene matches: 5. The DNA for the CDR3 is TGTGCCAGCAGCTTTCGTGACAGGGTCTCCTACGAGCAGTACTTC. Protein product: CASSFRDRVSYEQYF.

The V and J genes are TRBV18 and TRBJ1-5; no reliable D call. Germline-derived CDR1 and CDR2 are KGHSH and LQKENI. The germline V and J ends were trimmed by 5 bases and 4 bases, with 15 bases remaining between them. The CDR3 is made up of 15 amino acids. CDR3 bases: TGTGCCAGCTCATCAAAGACAAGCCCAAATCAGCCCCAGCATTTT. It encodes CASSSKTSPNQPQHF.

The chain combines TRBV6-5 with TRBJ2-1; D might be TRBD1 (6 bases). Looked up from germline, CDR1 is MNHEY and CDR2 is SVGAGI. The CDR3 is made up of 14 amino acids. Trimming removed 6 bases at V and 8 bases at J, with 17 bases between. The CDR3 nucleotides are TGTGCCAGCAGGACAGCCCTGGACAGCCATGAGCAGTTCTTC. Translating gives CASRTALDSHEQFF.

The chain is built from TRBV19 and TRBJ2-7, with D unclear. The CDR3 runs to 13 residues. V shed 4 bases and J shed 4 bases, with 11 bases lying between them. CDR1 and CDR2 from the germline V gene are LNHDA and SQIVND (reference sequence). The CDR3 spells CASSSQASYEQYF. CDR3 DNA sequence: TGTGCCAGTAGTAGCCAGGCATCTTACGAGCAGTACTTC.

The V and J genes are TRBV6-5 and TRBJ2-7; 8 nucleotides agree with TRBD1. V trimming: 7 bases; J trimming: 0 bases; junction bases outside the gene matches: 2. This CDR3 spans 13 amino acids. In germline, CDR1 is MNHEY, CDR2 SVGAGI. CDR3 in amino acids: CASNRGISYEQYF. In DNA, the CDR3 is TGTGCCAGCAACAGGGGGATCTCCTACGAGCAGTACTTC.

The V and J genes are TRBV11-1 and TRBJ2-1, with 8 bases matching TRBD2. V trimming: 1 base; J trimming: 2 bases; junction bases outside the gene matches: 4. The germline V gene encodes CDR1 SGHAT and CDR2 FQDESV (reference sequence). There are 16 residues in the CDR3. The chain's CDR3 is CASSLVQLAAYNEQFF. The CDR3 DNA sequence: TGTGCCAGCAGCTTAGTTCAACTAGCGGCCTACAATGAGCAGTTCTTC.

The CDR3, as DNA: TGTGCCAGCAACTATCGCGGACTTAGGCAGTTCTTC. This codes for CASNYRGLRQFF. The V and J genes are TRBV28 and TRBJ2-1, with D perhaps TRBD2 (5 bases). Looked up from germline, CDR1 is MDHEN and CDR2 is SYDVKM. V was cut by 7 bases and J by 12 bases, with 16 bases left in between. The CDR3 loop spans 12 amino acids. Variable domain in full (rest from reference TRBV28 and TRBJ2-1): DVKVTQSSRYLVKRTGEKVFLECVQDMDHENMFWYRQDPGLGLRLIYFSYDVKMKEKGDIPEGYSVSREKKERFSLILESASTNQTSMYLCASNYRGLRQFFGPGTRLTVL.

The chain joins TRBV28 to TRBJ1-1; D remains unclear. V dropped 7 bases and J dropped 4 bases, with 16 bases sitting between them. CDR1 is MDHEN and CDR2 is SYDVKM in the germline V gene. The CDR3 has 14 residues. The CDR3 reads CASISPRPGTEAFF. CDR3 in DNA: TGTGCCAGCATTAGTCCCCGTCCCGGCACTGAAGCTTTCTTT.

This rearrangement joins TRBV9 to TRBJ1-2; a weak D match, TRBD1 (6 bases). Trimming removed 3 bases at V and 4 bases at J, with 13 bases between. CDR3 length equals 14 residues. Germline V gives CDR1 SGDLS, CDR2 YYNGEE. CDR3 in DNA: TGTGCCAGCAGCGCATCAGGGGTTCTCTATGGCTACACCTTC. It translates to CASSASGVLYGYTF.